This passage covers 8 T cell receptor beta chains from one sample sequenced in a study of shared clonotypes between healthy human individuals. Libraries were prepared by immunoSEQ multiplex PCR; TCRdb keeps only in-frame clonotypes and omits some of them. The profile shows about 2.4 million clones, over 85% of them singletons. The sample taken for sequencing was naive CD4+ T cells from PBMCs. Specified subset: CD45RA+ positively selected. The receptor set was obtained from a young man in good health. Some clones in this sample may be carry-over from other donors' samples.

The chain carries TRBV7-9 and TRBJ2-3; the D gene is possibly TRBD2 (6 bases). The CDR3 length is 12 residues. Germline CDR1 and CDR2: SEHNR and FQNEAQ (reference sequence). V was cut by 6 bases and J by 6 bases, with 10 bases left in between. Here the CDR3 DNA reads TGTGCCAGCAGGGGGACTGGGGATACGCAGTATTTT. Its protein product is CASRGTGDTQYF.

The chain links TRBV7-6 to TRBJ2-1; no clear D gene. This CDR3 is 15 amino acids long. Per germline, CDR1 SGHVS and CDR2 FNYEAQ. V was pared by 6 bases and J by 2 bases, with 14 bases between. The CDR3 sequence: CASSFQSGPYNEQFF. The CDR3, as DNA: TGTGCCAGCAGTTTCCAATCCGGTCCCTACAATGAGCAGTTCTTC.

This clone was counted once. The chain carries TRBV5-1 and TRBJ2-7; TRBD2 might be the D (5 bases). Germline loops: CDR1 SGHRS, CDR2 YFSETQ. CDR3 length equals 13 residues. Deletions cut 4 bases from V and 3 bases from J, with 11 bases between. CDR3 in amino acids: CASSATGSYEQYF. CDR3 DNA sequence: TGCGCCAGCAGCGCCACTGGGAGCTACGAGCAGTACTTC.

This clone was counted only a few times. The sample has other DNA sequences that encode this CDR3 too. The chain employs TRBV30 and TRBJ1-1; D perhaps matches TRBD1 (6 bases). In germline, CDR1 is GTSNPN, CDR2 SVGIG (reference sequence). V lost 1 base and J lost 2, with 8 bases in between. This CDR3 is built from 13 residues. The CDR3 nucleotides are TGTGCCTGGAGTGGGGGGGGCAACACTGAAGCTTTCTTT. Protein product: CAWSGGGNTEAFF.

V and J are TRBV5-1 and TRBJ1-5, with no clear D. The CDR3 has 14 amino acids. CDR1 is SGHRS and CDR2 is YFSETQ in the germline V gene. V lost 0 bases and J lost 7, with 11 bases in between. DNA for the CDR3: TGCGCCAGCAGCTTGGTATTCGGGTTGCAGCCCCAGCATTTT. It translates to CASSLVFGLQPQHF.

The rearrangement uses TRBV28 and TRBJ1-3; no clear D gene. The CDR3 sequence is 15 residues long. Trimming left V 8 bases short and J 0 bases short, with 14 bases between. CDR1 and CDR2 (germline): MDHEN, SYDVKM. CDR3 loop: CASESRGPSGNTIYF. The CDR3 DNA reads TGTGCCAGCGAGTCCCGAGGCCCCTCTGGAAACACCATATATTTT.

The chain carries TRBV27 and TRBJ2-3; D is possibly TRBD2 (6 bases). The ends were cut back, 4 bases at V and 3 bases at J, with 20 bases in the middle. This CDR3 is 17 amino acids long. Germline CDR1 MNHEY, CDR2 SMNVEV (reference sequence). The CDR3 reads CASSSSTRGRWTDTQYF. The CDR3 DNA reads TGTGCCAGCAGTTCTTCAACTAGAGGGAGGTGGACAGATACGCAGTATTTT.

The chain employs TRBV6-5 and TRBJ1-1, with D unclear. V was trimmed by 0 bases and J by 9 bases, leaving 14 bases between them. There are 14 residues in the CDR3. Germline loops: CDR1 MNHEY, CDR2 SVGAGI. The CDR3 DNA sequence: TGTGCCAGCAGTTACTCCAGATCCGGGATTCAAGCTTTCTTT. Its translation: CASSYSRSGIQAFF.